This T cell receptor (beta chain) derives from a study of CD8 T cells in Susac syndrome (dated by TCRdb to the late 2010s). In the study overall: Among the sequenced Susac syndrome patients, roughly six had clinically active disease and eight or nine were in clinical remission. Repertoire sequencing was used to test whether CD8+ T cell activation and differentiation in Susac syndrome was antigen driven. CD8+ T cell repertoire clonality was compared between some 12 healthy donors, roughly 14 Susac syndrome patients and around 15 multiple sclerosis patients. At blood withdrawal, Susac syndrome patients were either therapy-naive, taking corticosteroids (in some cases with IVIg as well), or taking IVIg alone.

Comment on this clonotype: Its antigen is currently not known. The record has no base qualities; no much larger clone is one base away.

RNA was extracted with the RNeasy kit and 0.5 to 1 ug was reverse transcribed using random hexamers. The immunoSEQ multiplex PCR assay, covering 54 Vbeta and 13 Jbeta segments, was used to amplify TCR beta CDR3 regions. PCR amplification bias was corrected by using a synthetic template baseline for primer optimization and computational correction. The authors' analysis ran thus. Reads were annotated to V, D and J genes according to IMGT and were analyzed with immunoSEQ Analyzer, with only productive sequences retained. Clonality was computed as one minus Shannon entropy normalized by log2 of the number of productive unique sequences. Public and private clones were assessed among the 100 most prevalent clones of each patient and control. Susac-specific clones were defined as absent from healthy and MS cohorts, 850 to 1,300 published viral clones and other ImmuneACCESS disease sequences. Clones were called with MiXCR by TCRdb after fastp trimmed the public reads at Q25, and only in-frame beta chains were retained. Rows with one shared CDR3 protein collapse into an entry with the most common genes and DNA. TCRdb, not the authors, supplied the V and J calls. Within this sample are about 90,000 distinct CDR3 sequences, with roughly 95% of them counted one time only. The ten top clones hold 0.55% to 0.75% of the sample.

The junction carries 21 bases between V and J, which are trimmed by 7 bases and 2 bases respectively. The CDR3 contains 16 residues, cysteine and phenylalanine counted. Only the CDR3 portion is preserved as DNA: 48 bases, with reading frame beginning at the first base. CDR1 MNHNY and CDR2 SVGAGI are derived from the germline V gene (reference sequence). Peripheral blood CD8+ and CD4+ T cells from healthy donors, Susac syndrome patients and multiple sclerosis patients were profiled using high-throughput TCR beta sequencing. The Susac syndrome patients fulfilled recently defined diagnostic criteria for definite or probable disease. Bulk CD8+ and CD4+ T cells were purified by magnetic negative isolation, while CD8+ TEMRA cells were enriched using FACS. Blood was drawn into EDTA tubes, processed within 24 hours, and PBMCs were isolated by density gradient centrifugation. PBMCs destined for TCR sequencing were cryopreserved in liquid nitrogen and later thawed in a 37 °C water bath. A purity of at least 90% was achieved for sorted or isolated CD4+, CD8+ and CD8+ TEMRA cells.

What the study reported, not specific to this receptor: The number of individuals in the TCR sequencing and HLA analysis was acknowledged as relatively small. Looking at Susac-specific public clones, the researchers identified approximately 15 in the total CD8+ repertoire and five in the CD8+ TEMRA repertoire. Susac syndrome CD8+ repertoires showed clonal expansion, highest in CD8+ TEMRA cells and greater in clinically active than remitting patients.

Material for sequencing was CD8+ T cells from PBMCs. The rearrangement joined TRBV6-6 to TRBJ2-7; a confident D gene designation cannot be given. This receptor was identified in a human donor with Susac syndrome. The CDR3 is CASNNLIGPVPYEQYF. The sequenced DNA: TGTGCCAGCAATAACCTCATAGGCCCGGTACCCTACGAGCAGTACTTC.